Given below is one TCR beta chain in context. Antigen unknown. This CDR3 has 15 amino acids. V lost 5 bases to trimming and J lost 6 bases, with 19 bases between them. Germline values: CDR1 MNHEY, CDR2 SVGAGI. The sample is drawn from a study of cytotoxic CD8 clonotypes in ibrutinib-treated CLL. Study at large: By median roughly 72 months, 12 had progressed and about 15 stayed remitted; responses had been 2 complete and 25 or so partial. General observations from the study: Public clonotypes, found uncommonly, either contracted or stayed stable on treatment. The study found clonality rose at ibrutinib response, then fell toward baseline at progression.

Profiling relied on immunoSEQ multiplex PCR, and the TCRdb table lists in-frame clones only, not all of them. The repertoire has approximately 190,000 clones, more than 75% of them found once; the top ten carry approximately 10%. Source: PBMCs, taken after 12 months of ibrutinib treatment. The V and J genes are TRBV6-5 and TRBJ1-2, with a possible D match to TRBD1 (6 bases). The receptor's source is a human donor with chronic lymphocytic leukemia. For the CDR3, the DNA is TGTGCCAGCAGTCACGACAGGCCCGACCGGGATGGCTACACCTTC. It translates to CASSHDRPDRDGYTF.